This paragraph covers one T cell receptor beta chain sequence. This clone was seen just once. What antigen it recognizes has not been identified. Base qualities are not provided; no much larger clone lies one nucleotide away. These data come from a study of control samples from healthy donors and cancer patients (dated by TCRdb to 2020 to 2021). Libraries were constructed by the immunoSEQ multiplex PCR assay. As stored in TCRdb, this immuneACCESS dataset retains in-frame rearrangements with V and J assigned. A fraction of the clones does not appear; measured against another copy, unresolved V genes explain less than half of the discrepancy, and the remainder lacks a known reason. The sample has roughly 49,000 clones on record, about 92% of them singletons. The ten largest make up about 0.8% of the sample. V is reduced by 3 bases and J by 1 base, leaving a spacing of 21 bases between them. From the germline V gene (reference sequence), CDR1 is LNHDA and CDR2 is SQIVND. The CDR3 starts with the cysteine, ends with the phenylalanine, and has 18 residues. Only the CDR3 region is kept as DNA, spanning 54 bases read in frame from base 1.

The TCR originated in a man aged 30 to 39 with colorectal cancer. The V and J genes are TRBV19 and TRBJ1-1; TRBD1 could be the D gene, as 5 bases match. Source material: PBMCs. The CDR3 region reads CASSIRRRGSYENTEAFF. The nucleotide sequence reads TGTGCCAGTAGTATTCGACGGCGGGGGTCTTATGAGAACACTGAAGCTTTCTTT.